A selection of T cell receptor beta chains follows, all from one sample in a study of T cell clonotyping in hematopoietic cell transplantation. The data were produced by immunoSEQ multiplex PCR, yet TCRdb's version contains in-frame clones alone and is incomplete. The table has more than 25,000 clones, roughly nine tenths seen once. Sequencing was performed on PBMCs, taken 100 days after allogeneic stem cell transplant. Receptors were obtained from a female patient aged 50-65 years who had an allogeneic stem cell transplant from a related donor, so the T cells may come from the graft donor. Some clones in this sample may be carry-over from other donors' samples. The CDR3 runs from the conserved cysteine through the conserved F or W.

cdr3_aa: CASSYGVGSSYEQYF
v_call: TRBV6-5
j_call: TRBJ2-7

cdr3_aa: CASSSGRTGHGMDGGYTF
v_call: TRBV28
j_call: TRBJ1-2

cdr3_aa: CASMGWGQGLRYTF
v_call: TRBV19
j_call: TRBJ1-2

cdr3_aa: CASSYMGQSNYGYTF
v_call: TRBV6-6
j_call: TRBJ1-2

cdr3_aa: CASRTSSGNTIYF
v_call: TRBV6-1
j_call: TRBJ1-3

cdr3_aa: CASSFTAGQETQYF
v_call: TRBV5-1
j_call: TRBJ2-5

cdr3_aa: CASSLAGGAGNTGELFF
v_call: TRBV7-7
j_call: TRBJ2-2

cdr3_aa: CASSLFGRDETQYF
v_call: TRBV5-6
j_call: TRBJ2-5

cdr3_aa: CASSVMGGAGITDTQYF
v_call: TRBV9
j_call: TRBJ2-3

cdr3_aa: CASSSPLRDRNSYEQYF
v_call: TRBV19
j_call: TRBJ2-7

cdr3_aa: CASSRASGYGYTF
v_call: TRBV5-5
j_call: TRBJ1-2

cdr3_aa: CASSNPGQDYEQYF
v_call: TRBV7-6
j_call: TRBJ2-7

cdr3_aa: CASSFYRSNQPQHF
v_call: TRBV7-8
j_call: TRBJ1-5

cdr3_aa: CASSLNKQLNTEAFF
v_call: TRBV5-1
j_call: TRBJ1-1

cdr3_aa: CAWAKKGDYTEAFF
v_call: TRBV30
j_call: TRBJ1-1

cdr3_aa: CASPPPPAFF
v_call: TRBV25-1
j_call: TRBJ1-1

cdr3_aa: CASTPRRSYGYTF
v_call: TRBV5-1
j_call: TRBJ1-2

cdr3_aa: CASSEVRGSNAEAFF
v_call: TRBV6-1
j_call: TRBJ1-1

cdr3_aa: CASSLAPAGTRNTIYF
v_call: TRBV11-2
j_call: TRBJ1-3

cdr3_aa: CASSLDRSTEAFF
v_call: TRBV11-3
j_call: TRBJ1-1

cdr3_aa: CASSQEWATGGEDGYTF
v_call: TRBV4-1
j_call: TRBJ1-2

cdr3_aa: CASIDREQETQYF
v_call: TRBV28
j_call: TRBJ2-5

cdr3_aa: CASSLQRGATDTQYF
v_call: TRBV5-1
j_call: TRBJ2-3

cdr3_aa: CASSKRTSGDGTGELFF
v_call: TRBV19
j_call: TRBJ2-2

cdr3_aa: CASSLAQAGGQNIQYF
v_call: TRBV5-6
j_call: TRBJ2-4

cdr3_aa: CASRGQGACGYTF
v_call: TRBV19
j_call: TRBJ1-2

cdr3_aa: CASSPRRDTGELFF
v_call: TRBV9
j_call: TRBJ2-2

cdr3_aa: CASSVDGYSNQPQHF
v_call: TRBV9
j_call: TRBJ1-5

cdr3_aa: CASSLQPTGVQHF
v_call: TRBV5-4
j_call: TRBJ1-5

cdr3_aa: CASSKEPSSGANVLTF
v_call: TRBV11-1
j_call: TRBJ2-6

cdr3_aa: CASSTRQGEKLFF
v_call: TRBV11-3
j_call: TRBJ1-4

cdr3_aa: CASSLEGRGGLNEQFF
v_call: TRBV5-1
j_call: TRBJ2-1

cdr3_aa: CASSMTGTGGLFSGNTIYF
v_call: TRBV7-2
j_call: TRBJ1-3

cdr3_aa: CASSRRRGANQPQHF
v_call: TRBV7-6
j_call: TRBJ1-5

cdr3_aa: CASSLSLAGETQYF
v_call: TRBV11-2
j_call: TRBJ2-5

cdr3_aa: CASSPGTGPNTEAFF
v_call: TRBV9
j_call: TRBJ1-1

cdr3_aa: CASSPLGLGTEAFF
v_call: TRBV7-9
j_call: TRBJ1-1

cdr3_aa: CASGLFNTGELFF
v_call: TRBV12-5
j_call: TRBJ2-2

cdr3_aa: CASSPDRGRGYGYTF
v_call: TRBV6-1
j_call: TRBJ1-2

cdr3_aa: CASSPRQVGVTEAFF
v_call: TRBV18
j_call: TRBJ1-1

cdr3_aa: CASSQLGPNTEAFF
v_call: TRBV2
j_call: TRBJ1-1

cdr3_aa: CASSIQGFDTEAFF
v_call: TRBV7-9
j_call: TRBJ1-1

cdr3_aa: CASSEPHGTSGRYNEQFF
v_call: TRBV10-1
j_call: TRBJ2-1

cdr3_aa: CAWSVGRQINEKLFF
v_call: TRBV30
j_call: TRBJ1-4

cdr3_aa: CSVSKQGITTEAFF
v_call: TRBV29-1
j_call: TRBJ1-1

cdr3_aa: CASSIAGGNTGELFF
v_call: TRBV19
j_call: TRBJ2-2

cdr3_aa: CAISGGGSGGTQYF
v_call: TRBV10-3
j_call: TRBJ2-3

cdr3_aa: CASTQRPPSSVRGAGDTQYF
v_call: TRBV2
j_call: TRBJ2-3